This is a list of T cell receptor beta chains from one sample in a study of blood T cells in healthy people across ages. MiXCR was run by TCRdb on the 5' RACE reads, yielding one entry per CDR3 protein. The sample holds 700,000 to 900,000 distinct CDR3 sequences, roughly 50% seen once. Sequenced material: blood. The receptors were sampled from a man older than 75 in good health. The CDR3 runs from the conserved cysteine through the conserved F or W. The order of the fields is J gene, V gene, D gene, CDR3 protein. D genes are given only for firm matches.

j_gene: TRBJ2-7
v_gene: TRBV29-1
d_gene: NA
CDR3aa: CSVLYSGNEQYF

j_gene: TRBJ2-1
v_gene: TRBV2
d_gene: TRBD2
CDR3aa: CASSGPSGNEQFF

j_gene: TRBJ2-1
v_gene: TRBV9
d_gene: NA
CDR3aa: CASSVVTTYNEQFF

j_gene: TRBJ2-1
v_gene: TRBV4-1
d_gene: NA
CDR3aa: CASSQLGRYNEQFF

j_gene: TRBJ2-1
v_gene: TRBV12-3/TRBV12-4
d_gene: TRBD2
CDR3aa: CASTTGLRRNEQFF

j_gene: TRBJ1-1
v_gene: TRBV6-2/TRBV6-3
d_gene: TRBD1
CDR3aa: CASSQKIISSRQGANTEAFF

j_gene: TRBJ2-5
v_gene: TRBV11-2
d_gene: TRBD2
CDR3aa: CASSDGLAGGAETQYF

j_gene: TRBJ1-4
v_gene: TRBV20-1
d_gene: NA
CDR3aa: CSAREDEKLFF

j_gene: TRBJ2-1
v_gene: TRBV29-1
d_gene: NA
CDR3aa: CSVEWVGYNEQFF

j_gene: TRBJ2-1
v_gene: TRBV27
d_gene: NA
CDR3aa: CASSLTSGSGSYNEQFF

j_gene: TRBJ1-4
v_gene: TRBV7-2
d_gene: TRBD1
CDR3aa: CASSPAGTGVGEKLFF

j_gene: TRBJ1-6
v_gene: TRBV20-1
d_gene: NA
CDR3aa: CSARADSGSPLHF

j_gene: TRBJ2-7
v_gene: TRBV21-1
d_gene: NA
CDR3aa: CASSTRVAGDIEQYF

j_gene: TRBJ1-5
v_gene: TRBV10-3
d_gene: NA
CDR3aa: CAISENGEYQPQHF

j_gene: TRBJ1-6
v_gene: TRBV2
d_gene: NA
CDR3aa: CASRKGEGSPPHF

j_gene: TRBJ2-5
v_gene: TRBV29-1
d_gene: NA
CDR3aa: CSVLGHGGGRETQYF

j_gene: TRBJ1-2
v_gene: TRBV20-1
d_gene: TRBD1
CDR3aa: CSAPGQGAVGYGYTF

j_gene: TRBJ2-7
v_gene: TRBV4-2
d_gene: NA
CDR3aa: CASSPTMSYEQYF

j_gene: TRBJ1-2
v_gene: TRBV6-1
d_gene: NA
CDR3aa: CASIPVPATGYTF

j_gene: TRBJ2-1
v_gene: TRBV29-1
d_gene: NA
CDR3aa: CSPSRGDKQFF

j_gene: TRBJ1-1
v_gene: TRBV29-1
d_gene: TRBD1
CDR3aa: CSVDGQGQGASGFF

j_gene: TRBJ1-4
v_gene: TRBV29-1
d_gene: NA
CDR3aa: CSVEDGRLFNEKLFF

j_gene: TRBJ2-6
v_gene: TRBV18
d_gene: NA
CDR3aa: CASSPKLGTGANVLTF

j_gene: TRBJ2-3
v_gene: TRBV7-2
d_gene: NA
CDR3aa: CASLYWGGQHRYAYF

j_gene: TRBJ2-5
v_gene: TRBV11-2
d_gene: NA
CDR3aa: CASSLALAAYQETQYF

j_gene: TRBJ2-5
v_gene: TRBV27
d_gene: NA
CDR3aa: CASSLPRRQETQYF

j_gene: TRBJ1-1
v_gene: TRBV3-1
d_gene: TRBD1
CDR3aa: CASSTRQGNTEAFF

j_gene: TRBJ1-2
v_gene: TRBV13
d_gene: TRBD1
CDR3aa: CASSSRTGIYGYTF

j_gene: TRBJ1-2
v_gene: TRBV10-3
d_gene: NA
CDR3aa: CAISEREIHYGYTF

j_gene: TRBJ1-2
v_gene: TRBV29-1
d_gene: NA
CDR3aa: CSVLGENYGYTF

j_gene: TRBJ2-7
v_gene: TRBV3-1
d_gene: NA
CDR3aa: CASSQVHGGGYEQYF

j_gene: TRBJ2-7
v_gene: TRBV3-1
d_gene: TRBD1
CDR3aa: CASSLGQGAVEQYF

j_gene: TRBJ1-5
v_gene: TRBV4-1
d_gene: NA
CDR3aa: CASSQVEGIQPQHF

j_gene: TRBJ2-3
v_gene: TRBV28
d_gene: NA
CDR3aa: CASSSGSRPISTDTQYF

j_gene: TRBJ2-7
v_gene: TRBV6-1
d_gene: TRBD2
CDR3aa: CASSVRPGGNRLYEQYF

j_gene: TRBJ2-1
v_gene: TRBV29-1
d_gene: NA
CDR3aa: CSVLPSREAYNEQFF

j_gene: TRBJ2-3
v_gene: TRBV24-1
d_gene: NA
CDR3aa: CATRPDGSTDTQYF

j_gene: NA
v_gene: TRBV18
d_gene: NA
CDR3aa: CASSSAEGREQYF

j_gene: TRBJ2-1
v_gene: TRBV6-6
d_gene: TRBD2
CDR3aa: CASSGTSLQFF

j_gene: TRBJ1-6
v_gene: TRBV3-1
d_gene: NA
CDR3aa: CASRSGTYNSPLHF

j_gene: TRBJ2-7
v_gene: TRBV28
d_gene: NA
CDR3aa: CASSSGLSVTYF

j_gene: TRBJ2-3
v_gene: TRBV5-1
d_gene: NA
CDR3aa: CASSQGRSRTDTQYF

j_gene: TRBJ2-7
v_gene: TRBV6-1
d_gene: TRBD2
CDR3aa: CASRAGEVFEQYF

j_gene: TRBJ2-5
v_gene: TRBV4-2
d_gene: NA
CDR3aa: CASSQAGSQETQYF

j_gene: TRBJ2-3
v_gene: TRBV5-1
d_gene: NA
CDR3aa: CASSPDADTQYF

j_gene: TRBJ2-7
v_gene: TRBV7-9
d_gene: NA
CDR3aa: CASSLVPHEQYF

j_gene: TRBJ2-7
v_gene: TRBV29-1
d_gene: NA
CDR3aa: CSVGSLQGSYEQYF

j_gene: TRBJ1-1
v_gene: TRBV5-8
d_gene: NA
CDR3aa: CASSLVGRTFF